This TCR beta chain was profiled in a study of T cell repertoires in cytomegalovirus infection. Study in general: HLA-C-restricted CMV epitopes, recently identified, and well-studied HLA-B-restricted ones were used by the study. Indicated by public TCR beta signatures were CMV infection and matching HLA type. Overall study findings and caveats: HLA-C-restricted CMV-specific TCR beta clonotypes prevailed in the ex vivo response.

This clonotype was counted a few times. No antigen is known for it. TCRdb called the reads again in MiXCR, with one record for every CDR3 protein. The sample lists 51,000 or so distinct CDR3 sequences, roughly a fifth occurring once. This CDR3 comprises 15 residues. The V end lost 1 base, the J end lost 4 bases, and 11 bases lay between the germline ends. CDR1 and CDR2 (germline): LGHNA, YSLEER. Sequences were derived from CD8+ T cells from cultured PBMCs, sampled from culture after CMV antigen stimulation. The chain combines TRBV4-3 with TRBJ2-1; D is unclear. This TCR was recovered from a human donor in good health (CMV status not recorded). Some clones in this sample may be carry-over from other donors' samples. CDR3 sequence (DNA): TGCGCCAGCAGCCAAGCCTCTACTCAGTACAATGAGCAGTTCTTC. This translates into CASSQASTQYNEQFF.